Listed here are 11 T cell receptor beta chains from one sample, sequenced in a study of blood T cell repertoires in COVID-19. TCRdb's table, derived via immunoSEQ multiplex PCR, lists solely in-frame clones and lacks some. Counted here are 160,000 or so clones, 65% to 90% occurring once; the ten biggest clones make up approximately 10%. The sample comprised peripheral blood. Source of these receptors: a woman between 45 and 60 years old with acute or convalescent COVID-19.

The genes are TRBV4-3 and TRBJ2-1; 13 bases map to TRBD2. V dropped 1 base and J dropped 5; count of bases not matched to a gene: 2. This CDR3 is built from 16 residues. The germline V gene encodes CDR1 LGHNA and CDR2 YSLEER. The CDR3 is CASSQGLAGGHNEQFF. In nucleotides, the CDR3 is TGCGCCAGCAGCCAAGGACTAGCGGGGGGACACAATGAGCAGTTCTTC.

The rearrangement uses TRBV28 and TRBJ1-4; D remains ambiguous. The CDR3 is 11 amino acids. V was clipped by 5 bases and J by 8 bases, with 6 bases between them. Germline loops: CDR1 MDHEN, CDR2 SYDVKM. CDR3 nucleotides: TGTGCCAGCAGTACTCTAGAAAAACTGTTTTTT. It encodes CASSTLEKLFF. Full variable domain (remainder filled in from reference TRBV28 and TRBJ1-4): DVKVTQSSRYLVKRTGEKVFLECVQDMDHENMFWYRQDPGLGLRLIYFSYDVKMKEKGDIPEGYSVSREKKERFSLILESASTNQTSMYLCASSTLEKLFFGSGTQLSVL.

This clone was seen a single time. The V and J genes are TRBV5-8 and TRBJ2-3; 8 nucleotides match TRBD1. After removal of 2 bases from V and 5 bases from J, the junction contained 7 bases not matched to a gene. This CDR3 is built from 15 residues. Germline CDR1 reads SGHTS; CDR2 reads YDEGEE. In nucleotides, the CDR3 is TGTGCCAGCAGCTTCAGGGGGCAGTATCAAGATACGCAGTATTTT. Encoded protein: CASSFRGQYQDTQYF.

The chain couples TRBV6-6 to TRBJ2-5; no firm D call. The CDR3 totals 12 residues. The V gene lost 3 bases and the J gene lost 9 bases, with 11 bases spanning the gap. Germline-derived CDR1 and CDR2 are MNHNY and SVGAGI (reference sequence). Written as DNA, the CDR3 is TGTGCCAGCAGTTATATGGCGGCGCCCCAGTACTTC. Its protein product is CASSYMAAPQYF.

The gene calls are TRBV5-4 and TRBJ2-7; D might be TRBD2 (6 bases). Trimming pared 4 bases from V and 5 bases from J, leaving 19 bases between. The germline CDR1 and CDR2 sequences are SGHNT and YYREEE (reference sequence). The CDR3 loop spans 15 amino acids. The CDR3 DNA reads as TGTGCCAGCAGCGGCTCTCGGGGCGGGGTTGACGAGCAGTACTTC. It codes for CASSGSRGGVDEQYF. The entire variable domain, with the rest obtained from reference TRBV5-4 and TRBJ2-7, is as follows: ETGVTQSPTHLIKTRGQQVTLRCSSQSGHNTVSWYQQALGQGPQFIFQYYREEENGRGNFPPRFSGLQFPNYSSELNVNALELDDSALYLCASSGSRGGVDEQYFGPGTRLTVT.

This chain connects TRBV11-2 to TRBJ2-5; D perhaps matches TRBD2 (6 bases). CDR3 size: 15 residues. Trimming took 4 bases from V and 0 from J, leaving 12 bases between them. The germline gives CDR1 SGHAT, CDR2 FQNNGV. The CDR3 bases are TGTGCCAGCAGCTCCCTCCTAGCGAACCAAGAGACCCAGTACTTC. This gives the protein CASSSLLANQETQYF.

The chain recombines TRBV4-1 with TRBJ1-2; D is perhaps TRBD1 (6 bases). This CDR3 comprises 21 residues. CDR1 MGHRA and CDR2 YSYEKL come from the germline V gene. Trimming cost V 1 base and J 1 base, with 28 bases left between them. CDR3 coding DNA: TGCGCCAGCAGCCAAGCGCCGGGACAAGGGGTTCTAAGGGGCTTTAACTATGGCTACACCTTC. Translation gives CASSQAPGQGVLRGFNYGYTF.

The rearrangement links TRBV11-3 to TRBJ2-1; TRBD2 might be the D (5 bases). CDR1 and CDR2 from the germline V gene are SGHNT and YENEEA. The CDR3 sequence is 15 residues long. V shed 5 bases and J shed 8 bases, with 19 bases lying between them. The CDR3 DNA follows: TGTGCCAGCAGCCCCCGACTTGGAGGTATGGATGAGCAGTTCTTC. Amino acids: CASSPRLGGMDEQFF.

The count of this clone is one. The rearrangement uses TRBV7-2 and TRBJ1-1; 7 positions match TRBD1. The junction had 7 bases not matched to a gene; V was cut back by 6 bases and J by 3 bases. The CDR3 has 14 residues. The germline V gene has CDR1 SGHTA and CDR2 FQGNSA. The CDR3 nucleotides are TGTGCCAGCAGTCTACAGGGGTCGGACACTGAAGCTTTCTTT. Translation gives CASSLQGSDTEAFF.

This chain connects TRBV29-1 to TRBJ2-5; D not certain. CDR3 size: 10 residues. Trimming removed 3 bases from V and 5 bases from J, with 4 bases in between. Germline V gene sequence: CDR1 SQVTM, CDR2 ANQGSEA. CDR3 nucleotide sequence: TGCAGCGTTGAGAGGGAGACCCAGTACTTC. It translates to CSVERETQYF.

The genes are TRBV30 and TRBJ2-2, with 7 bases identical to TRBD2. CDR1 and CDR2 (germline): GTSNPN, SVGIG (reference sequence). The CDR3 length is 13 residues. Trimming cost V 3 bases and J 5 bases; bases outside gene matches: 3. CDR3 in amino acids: CAWRSSGTGELFF. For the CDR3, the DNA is TGTGCCTGGAGATCTAGCGGAACCGGGGAGCTGTTTTTT.